This T cell receptor beta chain was sequenced during a study of blood T cell repertoires in COVID-19. The overall study: From T cells, B-cell-depleted T cells, or PBMCs came the material, which was cDNA or gDNA.

In the authors' workflow: Amplified reference gene primers provided the basis for estimating nucleated cell counts. Some clones are missing from TCRdb's copy, which holds only in-frame ones; the method was immunoSEQ multiplex PCR. V and J calls and clone size are given by that table; D and trimming were obtained from the DNA. The data contain some 200,000 clones, roughly 81% of them singletons. The sequenced sample consisted of peripheral blood. The receptor comes from a woman in her 50s with active or convalescent COVID-19.

CDR3 protein: CASSFPQGRNTGELFF. The DNA of the CDR3 is TGTGCCAGCAGCTTCCCCCAGGGGCGGAACACCGGGGAGCTGTTTTTT. The J gene is TRBJ2-2, the V gene TRBV5-4; maybe TRBD1 (6 bases). V gave up 2 bases and J gave up 1 base, with 12 bases separating them. Germline CDR1 reads SGHNT; CDR2 reads YYREEE (reference sequence). The CDR3 length is 16 residues.